This T cell receptor beta chain was retrieved from a study of glioma-infiltrating T cells. This clonotype was found many times. Its antigen is still unknown. Broader study findings: Gliomas, especially low-grade, showed above-expected tissue-blood divergence; non-neoplastic patients showed below. CDR3 overlap between tissue and blood was very small.

Amplification of TCR alpha and beta CDR3 regions from RNA used iRepertoire nested multiplex PCR. One-step reverse transcription and amplification started from around 100-400 ng of tissue mRNA or PBMC total RNA. MiXCR, run by TCRdb on the multiplex PCR reads, gives a single entry per CDR3 protein. Among approximately 110,000 distinct CDR3 sequences, around 23% were seen once, and the ten largest hold roughly 15%. CDR1 and CDR2 (germline): SNHLY, FYNNEI. The CDR3 is made up of 14 amino acids. Trimming took 9 bases from V and 5 from J, leaving 14 bases between them. This clonotype was obtained from a human donor with low-grade glioma or glioblastoma, undergoing nonglioma brain surgery, or in good health (not recorded which). The chain has TRBV2 and TRBJ1-6, with D uncertain. Sequenced material: glioma tissue, nonneoplastic brain tissue, or PBMCs (not recorded which). The CDR3 nucleotides read TGTGCCAGTCGGAACGGAATAGATAATTCACCCCTCCACTTT. Its protein product is CASRNGIDNSPLHF. Drawing the rest from reference TRBV2 and TRBJ1-6, the complete variable domain is EPEVTQTPSHQVTQMGQEVILRCVPISNHLYFYWYRQILGQKVEFLVSFYNNEISEKSEIFDDQFSVERPDGSNFTLKIRSTKLEDSAMYFCASRNGIDNSPLHFGNGTRLTVT.